This T cell receptor beta chain was recovered during a study of T cells in Graves' hyperthyroidism and ophthalmopathy. Study results and limitations: Blood samples included most of the expanded thyroid clonotypes exceeding 0.001. A median about 6.2 months before onset, the model predicted ophthalmopathy.

RNA transcripts provided the source from which TCR beta CDR3 regions were amplified. First-round RT-PCR targeting the TCR CDR3 was performed with the HTBI primer set. TCRdb re-called the multiplex PCR reads through MiXCR, storing one row per CDR3 protein. The sample lists roughly 510,000 distinct CDR3 sequences, approximately 48% occurring once. Details on this clonotype: Its specificity is unknown.

Each diagnosis was grounded in clinical symptoms, serum thyroxine and TRAb, thyroid ultrasound, and orbital computed tomography. Input material: peripheral blood or thyroid tissue (not recorded which). The TCR originated in an adult woman with Graves' disease, either hyperthyroidism or ophthalmopathy (not recorded which).

The CDR3 region is CATSRDLSGVVSAGEKLFF. The CDR3 coding sequence is TGTGCCACCAGCAGAGATCTTTCAGGGGTCGTTTCAGCCGGGGAAAAACTGTTTTTT. This chain uses TRBV15 with TRBJ1-4; tentatively, D is TRBD1 (6 bases). The V gene's germline CDR1 is LNHNV and CDR2 YYDKDF (reference sequence). There are 19 residues in the CDR3. Trimming left V 0 bases short and J 8 bases short, with 25 bases between.